This passage covers 26 T cell receptor beta chains from one sample sequenced in a study of T cell repertoires in cytomegalovirus infection. Their antigen targets remain unknown. TCRdb ran MiXCR on the reads and lists one entry per CDR3 protein. The table has around 500,000 distinct CDR3 sequences, approximately 46% seen once; the top ten hold about 45%. The sequenced sample was cultured PBMCs, obtained from culture after CMV antigen stimulation. The origin of the receptors is a human donor in good health (CMV status not recorded). Some clones in this sample may be carry-over from other donors' samples.

This clonotype was observed a few times. This rearrangement joins TRBV11-3 to TRBJ2-5; TRBD2 is a possible D gene (5 bases). This CDR3 is 14 amino acids long. V lost 1 base and J lost 4, with 10 bases in between. CDR1 is SGHNT and CDR2 is YENEEA in the germline V gene. The DNA of the CDR3 is TGTGCCAGCAGCTTAGTAGCGACATCAGAGACCCAGTACTTC. As protein: CASSLVATSETQYF.

The chain couples TRBV5-4 to TRBJ2-3, with 7 nucleotides matching TRBD1. The CDR3 length is 15 residues. Looked up from germline, CDR1 is SGHNT and CDR2 is YYREEE (reference sequence). V was clipped by 4 bases and J by 2 bases; unmatched bases: 7. The CDR3 region has the DNA TGTGCCAGCAGCCCCGGGACAGAATTCACAGATACGCAGTATTTT. Its protein is CASSPGTEFTDTQYF. Supplemented by reference TRBV5-4 and TRBJ2-3, the full variable domain reads ETGVTQSPTHLIKTRGQQVTLRCSSQSGHNTVSWYQQALGQGPQFIFQYYREEENGRGNFPPRFSGLQFPNYSSELNVNALELDDSALYLCASSPGTEFTDTQYFGPGTRLTVL.

V usage is TRBV20-1 and J usage is TRBJ2-4, with 9 positions matching TRBD1. Germline CDR1 is DFQATT and CDR2 is SNEGSKA (reference sequence). J lost 7 bases, V lost 5 bases, and 12 bases had no gene match. The CDR3 has 15 residues. CDR3 in DNA: TGCAGTGCTGAGGGACAGGGAGGTGTCTTGAACATTCAGTACTTC. It is translated as CSAEGQGGVLNIQYF.

The V and J genes are TRBV11-3 and TRBJ2-1; D is possibly TRBD1 or TRBD2 (6 bases each). The V gene's germline CDR1 is SGHNT and CDR2 YENEEA. The CDR3 has 15 amino acids. V lost 0 bases and J 8 bases, leaving 14 bases between the germline ends. In nucleotides, the CDR3 is TGTGCCAGCAGCTTAGACGGGGGCCGGGCCGATGAGCAGTTCTTC. Encoded protein: CASSLDGGRADEQFF.

This clonotype appeared a single time. The chain carries TRBV28 and TRBJ1-4; the D is unclear. Germline-derived CDR1 and CDR2 are MDHEN and SYDVKM. With 4 bases removed from V and 7 bases from J, the gap between germline ends came to 10 bases. The CDR3 spans 13 residues. CDR3 loop: CASSSVEGEKLFF. The CDR3 bases are TGTGCCAGCAGTTCCGTAGAGGGTGAAAAACTGTTTTTT.

This clonotype was found a few times. The chain combines TRBV20-1 with TRBJ2-5, with 11 positions matching TRBD1. The J segment lost 7 bases and the V segment lost 6 bases, leaving 16 bases of the junction unmatched. The CDR3 length is 16 residues. Looked up from germline, CDR1 is DFQATT and CDR2 is SNEGSKA (reference sequence). CDR3 in amino acids: CSATPAGTGGGGTQYF. As DNA, the CDR3 is TGCAGTGCCACCCCTGCCGGGACAGGGGGAGGTGGGACCCAGTACTTC.

V usage is TRBV4-1 and J usage is TRBJ2-7, with 9 nucleotides matching TRBD1. Trimming cost V 0 bases and J 0 bases; bases outside gene matches: 0. CDR1 is MGHRA and CDR2 is YSYEKL in the germline V gene. CDR3 size: 15 residues. The CDR3 DNA is TGCGCCAGCAGCCAAGAGACAGGGGGCTCCTACGAGCAGTACTTC. Its translation is CASSQETGGSYEQYF.

There are a few counts of this clonotype. The rearrangement uses TRBV7-6 and TRBJ2-5, with TRBD2 identical over 10 bases. Germline-derived CDR1 and CDR2 are SGHVS and FNYEAQ. The CDR3 has 16 residues. After removal of 3 bases from V and 5 bases from J, the junction contained 9 bases not matched to a gene. CDR3 protein: CASSFRFLAGVETQYF. CDR3 DNA: TGTGCCAGCAGCTTCCGGTTTCTAGCGGGGGTGGAGACCCAGTACTTC.

The chain uses TRBV7-8 and TRBJ1-2, with 7 bases matching TRBD1. The CDR3 contains 14 residues. In germline, CDR1 is SGHVS, CDR2 FQNEAQ. V shed 3 bases and J 6 bases; nucleotides not matched to a gene: 7. The DNA for the CDR3 is TGTGCCAGCAGCTTCCGGGACAGTCGCGATGGCTACACCTTC. It codes for CASSFRDSRDGYTF.

The chain carries TRBV11-2 and TRBJ2-5; TRBD2 aligns across 9 bases. The V gene's germline CDR1 is SGHAT and CDR2 FQNNGV. The V segment lost 3 bases and the J segment 2 bases; nucleotides outside the gene matches: 7. The CDR3 sequence is 16 residues long. DNA for the CDR3: TGTGCCAGCAGCTTGACCAGACTAGCGGAACAAGAGACCCAGTACTTC. It encodes CASSLTRLAEQETQYF.

V usage is TRBV10-2 and J usage is TRBJ2-3; 8 bases match TRBD2. CDR3 size: 15 residues. Germline loops: CDR1 WSHSY, CDR2 SAAADI. V shed 7 bases, J shed 3 bases, and the junction held 9 bases outside the gene matches. The CDR3 spells CASKLSGARTDTQYF. The CDR3 nucleotides read TGCGCCAGCAAACTTAGCGGGGCAAGGACAGATACGCAGTATTTT.

This clonotype has only a few counts. The gene calls are TRBV6-1 and TRBJ2-7, with TRBD1 matching over 8 bases. The length of the CDR3 is 14 residues. J lost 5 bases, V lost 6 bases, and 9 bases had no gene match. Germline assignment: CDR1 MNHNS and CDR2 SASEGT. CDR3 DNA sequence: TGTGCCAGCAGGCGAGGACAGGGCTGGGACGAGCAGTACTTC. Translated, it gives CASRRGQGWDEQYF.

This clonotype was counted a single time. J is TRBJ2-7 and V is TRBV6-2 or TRBV6-3, with 12 bases lining up with TRBD2. The V gene's germline CDR1 is MNHEY and CDR2 SVGEGT. There are 17 residues in the CDR3. The CDR3 here is CATGPGLAGVRTYEQYF. As DNA, the CDR3 is TGTGCTACGGGGCCGGGACTAGCGGGCGTCCGGACCTACGAGCAGTACTTC.

This clonotype was seen more than once but under ten times. The rearrangement joins TRBV7-2 to TRBJ1-5, with 9 bases matching TRBD1. Germline assignment: CDR1 SGHTA and CDR2 FQGNSA. There are 14 residues in the CDR3. Germline trimming cut 1 base from V and 11 bases from J; bases unmatched to any gene: 6. The DNA for the CDR3 is TGTGCCAGCAGCTTAGAGGGACAGGGTAATACCCAGCATTTT. Translating it yields CASSLEGQGNTQHF.

This clonotype was picked up a small number of times. The chain has TRBV15 and TRBJ2-2; 10 bases fit TRBD2. Germline V gene data show CDR1 as LNHNV and CDR2 as YYDKDF (reference sequence). The CDR3 contains 21 residues. After removal of 3 bases from V and 1 base from J, the junction contained 17 bases not matched to a gene. The CDR3 nucleotides read TGTGCCACCAGCAGTGGGCTGGTGGGTAGCGGGAGGACCCTGAACACCGGGGAGCTGTTTTTT. Amino acid sequence: CATSSGLVGSGRTLNTGELFF.

The chain employs TRBV4-2 and TRBJ1-6, with 7 bases matching TRBD1. The CDR3 is 14 amino acids. J lost 7 bases, V lost 3 bases, and 3 bases had no gene match. Germline-derived CDR1 and CDR2 are LGHNA and YNFKEQ. Here the CDR3 reads CASSHGTENSPLHF. The CDR3, as DNA: TGTGCCAGCAGCCACGGGACAGAGAATTCACCCCTCCACTTT.

This chain connects TRBV7-2 to TRBJ2-7, with D possibly matching TRBD2 (6 bases). CDR3 size: 13 residues. Looked up from germline, CDR1 is SGHTA and CDR2 is FQGNSA. Trimming cost V 5 bases and J 5 bases, with 13 bases left between them. The CDR3 sequence is CASSGGLFHEQYF. The CDR3, as DNA: TGTGCCAGCAGCGGAGGGCTTTTCCACGAGCAGTACTTC. The full variable domain, its missing parts supplied by reference TRBV7-2 and TRBJ2-7, is GAGVSQSPSNKVTEKGKDVELRCDPISGHTALYWYRQSLGQGLEFLIYFQGNSAPDKSGLPSDRFSAERTGGSVSTLTIQRTQQEDSAVYLCASSGGLFHEQYFGPGTRLTVT.

The chain employs TRBV6-5 and TRBJ2-7; D assignment may be TRBD1 or TRBD2 (5 bases each). Trimming took 7 bases from V and 4 from J, leaving 14 bases between them. CDR1 and CDR2 from the germline V gene are MNHEY and SVGAGI. The CDR3 spans 13 residues. Written as DNA, the CDR3 is TGTGCCAGCAACCCGGCCGAGGGGTACGAGCAGTACTTC. Translating gives CASNPAEGYEQYF.

This clonotype was detected a few times. The rearrangement uses TRBV7-2 and TRBJ2-1; D is uncertain. CDR1 and CDR2 from the germline V gene are SGHTA and FQGNSA. The length of the CDR3 is 15 residues. V was shortened by 1 base and J by 2 bases, with 9 bases between the two germline ends. The CDR3 here is CASSLEGHPYNEQFF. CDR3 DNA sequence: TGTGCCAGCAGCTTAGAGGGCCACCCCTACAATGAGCAGTTCTTC.

This clonotype has a handful of counts. The rearrangement links TRBV6-6 to TRBJ2-1; 9 positions agree with TRBD2. The CDR3 runs to 18 residues. From germline, CDR1 is MNHNY and CDR2 SVGAGI (reference sequence). Germline trimming cut 0 bases from V and 5 bases from J; bases unmatched to any gene: 11. The CDR3 DNA sequence: TGTGCCAGCAGTTACTCGAGGGGTAGCGGGGGCCCACACAATGAGCAGTTCTTC. It is translated as CASSYSRGSGGPHNEQFF.

J is TRBJ2-3 and V is TRBV2; 12 bases match TRBD2. The germline V gene has CDR1 SNHLY and CDR2 FYNNEI. The CDR3 is made up of 18 amino acids. The V segment lost 5 bases and the J segment 1 base; nucleotides outside the gene matches: 10. The DNA of the CDR3 is TGTGCCAGCAGTACTAGCGGGGGGCCCCGTTCTGGCACAGATACGCAGTATTTT. This translates into CASSTSGGPRSGTDTQYF.

This clonotype was counted between two and nine times. The V call is TRBV7-2, the J call TRBJ1-6; TRBD1 is a possible D gene (5 bases). Germline-derived CDR1 and CDR2 are SGHTA and FQGNSA. The CDR3 consists of 14 residues. V shed 4 bases and J shed 9 bases, with 13 bases lying between them. The CDR3 is CASSSRTSVSPLHF. The CDR3 DNA follows: TGTGCCAGCAGCTCCAGGACAAGCGTTTCACCCCTCCACTTT.

The rearrangement links TRBV28 to TRBJ1-1; the D gene is possibly TRBD1 (6 bases). The V and J ends lost 8 bases and 1 base respectively, with 20 bases between them. The CDR3 is made up of 16 amino acids. Germline lookup yields CDR1 MDHEN and CDR2 SYDVKM. CDR3 loop: CASLHSGGYGNTEAFF. In DNA form, the CDR3 reads TGTGCCAGCTTACATTCCGGGGGCTACGGGAACACTGAAGCTTTCTTT.

This chain uses TRBV28 with TRBJ1-5; maybe TRBD1 (5 bases). Germline V lookup: CDR1 MDHEN, CDR2 SYDVKM. This CDR3 comprises 12 residues. Here the CDR3 reads CASQVLYQPQHF. CDR3 sequence (DNA): TGTGCTTCACAGGTACTTTATCAGCCCCAGCATTTT.

The V gene is TRBV29-1, the J gene TRBJ2-1, with D unresolved. Germline values: CDR1 SQVTM, CDR2 ANQGSEA. This CDR3 spans 11 amino acids. V lost 4 bases and J lost 8, with 9 bases in between. The CDR3 bases are TGCAGCGTTGTCTGGACGGATGAGCAGTTCTTC. Encoded protein: CSVVWTDEQFF.

The chain carries TRBV6-1 and TRBJ1-6; 12 bases fit TRBD1. The CDR3 is 15 residues long. Per germline, CDR1 MNHNS and CDR2 SASEGT. J lost 9 bases, V lost 7 bases, and 7 bases had no gene match. CDR3 DNA sequence: TGTGCCAGCACTTGGGACAGGGGGCGAGGTTCACCCCTCCACTTT. This encodes CASTWDRGRGSPLHF.